Listed below are T cell receptor beta chains from one sample, sequenced in a study of control samples from healthy donors and cancer patients. TCRdb keeps only in-frame clones here, not all; method: immunoSEQ multiplex PCR. The sample holds roughly 190,000 clones; roughly nine tenths are singletons and the top ten take less than 2%. Sequencing was performed on blood. The receptor set was obtained from a man aged 25 to 40 in good health. Both conserved end residues are part of each CDR3. The D gene is left open where the match is weak. Clone size is shown for a subset of rows, as once, few, many or a class of expanded clone.

clone_size j_call v_call d_call cdr3_nt cdr3_aa
. TRBJ2-2 TRBV6-5 . TGTGCCAGCAGTTCCCCAACGACTTCCACCGGGGAGCTGTTTTTT CASSSPTTSTGELFF
. TRBJ2-7 TRBV12-5 TRBD1 TGTGCTAGTGGACCCAAGGGACAGGCATTCTACGAGCAGTACTTC CASGPKGQAFYEQYF
. TRBJ2-1 TRBV25-1 . TGTGCCAGCAGTCCACAGGGATACAATGAGCAGTTCTTC CASSPQGYNEQFF
. TRBJ2-1 TRBV2 . TGTGCCAGCAGTGGTTCTTCACCGACCTCCTACAATGAGCAGTTCTTC CASSGSSPTSYNEQFF
. TRBJ2-3 TRBV14 TRBD2 TGTGCCAGCAGCCAAGGTCCTAGCGGGGGGGGCCTAACTGCGATAGATACGCAGTATTTT CASSQGPSGGGLTAIDTQYF
. TRBJ2-3 TRBV7-3 TRBD2 TGTGCCAGCAGCTTACAGGGAGGGAGAGATACGCAGTATTTT CASSLQGGRDTQYF
. TRBJ1-4 TRBV7-9 TRBD1 TGTGCCAGCAGCAGACAGGGGGCGGTCGAAAAACTGTTTTTT CASSRQGAVEKLFF
. TRBJ2-3 TRBV6-6 . TGTGCCAGCAGTTGGGCCGGCACAGATACGCAGTATTTT CASSWAGTDTQYF
. TRBJ1-1 TRBV5-1 . TGCGCCAGCAGCTTGTGGAGGGCGGGGACTGAAGCTTTCTTT CASSLWRAGTEAFF
. TRBJ1-1 TRBV29-1 . TGCAGCGTGGGCGGAGAAACAGGGAAGACTGAAGCTTTCTTT CSVGGETGKTEAFF
. TRBJ1-3 TRBV25-1 . TGTGCCAGCAGCGACTCCGGCCGAATCTCTGGAAACACCATATATTTT CASSDSGRISGNTIYF
. TRBJ2-3 TRBV7-8 TRBD2 TGTGCCAGCAGCATATACAGCGGGGGGGCCGGCGATACGCAGTATTTT CASSIYSGGAGDTQYF
many TRBJ1-1 TRBV14 . TGTGCCAGCAGCCTACGTACGCTCATGAACACTGAAGCTTTCTTT CASSLRTLMNTEAFF
. TRBJ2-6 TRBV29-1 . TGCAGCGTTGCGACACAGGGGGCCAACGTCCTGACTTTC CSVATQGANVLTF
. TRBJ2-6 TRBV25-1 . TGTGCCAGCAGTGCTGGGGCCAACGTCCTGACTTTC CASSAGANVLTF
. TRBJ2-7 TRBV25-1 . TGTGCCAGCAGTGAAGATTTCTACGAGCAGTACTTC CASSEDFYEQYF
. TRBJ2-7 TRBV30 . TGTGCCTGGAGTTCGGTGGGTTACTACGAGCAGTACTTC CAWSSVGYYEQYF
. TRBJ1-1 TRBV6-1 . TGTGCCAGCAGTGAGCTCGGGATGAACACTGAAGCTTTCTTT CASSELGMNTEAFF
. TRBJ1-2 TRBV5-4 . TGTGCCAGCAGCTTATCAATGGGCATGGAGGGCTACACCTTC CASSLSMGMEGYTF
. TRBJ1-3 TRBV19 . TGTGCCAGCACCTCCGAGGAGGGCGCTGGAAACACCATATATTTT CASTSEEGAGNTIYF
. TRBJ2-7 TRBV2 . TGTGCCAGCAGTTGGGGGACTATGGGGGCTTACGAGCAGTACTTC CASSWGTMGAYEQYF
. TRBJ2-1 TRBV27 . TGTGCCAGCAGTTTAAGGGATTCGATCTACAATGAGCAGTTCTTC CASSLRDSIYNEQFF
. TRBJ2-3 TRBV5-6 . TGTGCCAGCAGCCGAGATTTCAGCACAGATACGCAGTATTTT CASSRDFSTDTQYF
. TRBJ2-7 TRBV19 TRBD1 TGTGCCAGTAGGTTGGACAGGACCCACTACGAGCAGTACTTC CASRLDRTHYEQYF
. TRBJ2-7 TRBV5-1 . TGCGCCAGCAGCTTGGGACAGGTAGAGAACGAGCAGTACTTC CASSLGQVENEQYF
. TRBJ1-2 TRBV2 . TGTGCCAGCAGGAGCCAGTCGGGGGCATATACCTTC CASRSQSGAYTF
. TRBJ2-1 TRBV7-9 . TGTGCCAGCACAGCCCGGAGGGCATTTGAGCAGTTCTTC CASTARRAFEQFF
. TRBJ2-2 TRBV18 . TGTGCCAGCTCACCACCCCCCGGCAGGGGTGACACCGGGGAGCTGTTTTTT CASSPPPGRGDTGELFF
. TRBJ2-2 TRBV9 TRBD2 TGTGCCAGCAGCAAAACTAGCGGGGGGGCCGGGGAGCTGTTTTTT CASSKTSGGAGELFF
. TRBJ2-1 TRBV7-2 . TGTGCCAGCGGTCATAAGGGCGAGGGCAGGGCTTTACGGAATGAGCAGTTCTTC CASGHKGEGRALRNEQFF
. TRBJ1-1 TRBV6-5 TRBD1 TGTGCCAGCAGTTTATACAGGGGGTTTACTGAAGCTTTCTTT CASSLYRGFTEAFF
. TRBJ1-6 TRBV19 TRBD1 TGTGCCAGTAGTCCCGGGACAGGGGGCAATTCACCCCTCCACTTT CASSPGTGGNSPLHF
. TRBJ2-5 TRBV29-1 TRBD2 TGCAGCGTTGGGCCCCGGGGTAGCGGGGCCGCGCAAGAGACCCAGTACTTC CSVGPRGSGAAQETQYF
. TRBJ1-1 TRBV20-1 TRBD1 TGCAGTGCTAGTAGACAGGGTAGTATTGCCACTGAAGCTTTCTTT CSASRQGSIATEAFF
. TRBJ1-5 TRBV2 . TGTGCCAGCAGTGAAGCGGGCGGGGGGAACAATCAGCCCCAGCATTTT CASSEAGGGNNQPQHF
once TRBJ2-3 TRBV18 TRBD2 TGTGCCAGCTCACCCTTAGCGGGGGGAAGCACAGATACGCAGTATTTT CASSPLAGGSTDTQYF
once TRBJ2-7 TRBV7-5 . TGTGCCAGAGGCCGGGACAGGGGTCGTGAGCAGTACTTC CARGRDRGREQYF
. TRBJ2-2 TRBV5-4 TRBD2 TGTGCCAGCAGCTTACTAGCGGGGGGGCTGGGCACCGGGGAGCTGTTTTTT CASSLLAGGLGTGELFF
. TRBJ2-1 TRBV27 . TGTGCCAGCAGTTTTTACACTAGATACGACAATGAGCAGTTCTTC CASSFYTRYDNEQFF
. TRBJ1-6 TRBV14 . TGTGCCAGCAGCCAAGACAGGGGAGGAAATTCACCCCTCCACTTT CASSQDRGGNSPLHF
. TRBJ1-2 TRBV7-9 TRBD1 TGTGCCAGCAGCCCTAAAAGGACAGGGGGCTATTCCGGTGGCTACACCTTC CASSPKRTGGYSGGYTF
once TRBJ2-7 TRBV11-2 TRBD2 TGTGCCAGCAGCCAGAGCGGGGGCCACTACGAGCAGTACTTC CASSQSGGHYEQYF
. TRBJ2-2 TRBV7-9 . TGTGCCAGCAGCTTAGAAGTCAGCTCAGGGGAGCTGTTTTTT CASSLEVSSGELFF
. TRBJ2-1 TRBV2 . TGTGCCAGCGTCCAAGGGGCAGAGTACATGTACAATGAGCAGTTCTTC CASVQGAEYMYNEQFF
. TRBJ1-5 TRBV15 . TGTGCCACCAGCAGAGACGGGTACAATCAGCCCCAGCATTTT CATSRDGYNQPQHF
. TRBJ1-2 TRBV19 . TGTGCCAGTAGTATAGATCTGCGGGCTATGGGACACGACTATGGCTACACCTTC CASSIDLRAMGHDYGYTF
. TRBJ2-3 TRBV9 TRBD2 TGTGCCAGCAGCGTAGATAGCGGGGACGCAGATACGCAGTATTTT CASSVDSGDADTQYF
. TRBJ1-3 TRBV5-8 . TGTGCCAGCAGCTTGAGACTTTCGGGACCTGGAAACACCATATATTTT CASSLRLSGPGNTIYF
. TRBJ1-1 TRBV21-1 . TGTGCCAGCAGCGGCTACAGGTCCCGAGGAGCTTTCTTT CASSGYRSRGAFF
once TRBJ1-2 TRBV19 . TGTGCCAGTAGTCCCTGGCCCCTAGCGGGGGAGAACTATGGCTACACCTTC CASSPWPLAGENYGYTF
. TRBJ1-1 TRBV4-1 . TGCGCCAGCAGCCAAGATGAAGACCCACCTTACACTGAAGCTTTCTTT CASSQDEDPPYTEAFF
. TRBJ1-1 TRBV9 . TGTGCCAGCAGCGCGATCTTCCGGATAGGAGGTAACACTGAAGCTTTCTTT CASSAIFRIGGNTEAFF
. TRBJ1-5 TRBV20-1 . TGCAGTGCTAGTGGGGGGATCAATCAGCCCCAGCATTTT CSASGGINQPQHF